This paragraph covers one TCR beta chain sequence. Its specificity is not known. These data belong to a study of blood T cells in healthy people across ages. Study conclusions and caveats: Donor CMV infection status was unknown, possibly confounding age-related changes in expanded clonotypes.

V shed 7 bases and J 2 bases; nucleotides not matched to a gene: 8. The CDR3 loop spans 14 amino acids. Germline CDR1 SGHTA, CDR2 FQGNSA. The authors ran a second PCR of roughly 7 to 11 cycles using a sample-barcoded 5' primer and a J-beta primer mix. One entry per CDR3 protein, called by TCRdb with MiXCR from the 5' RACE reads. The sample carries 1.5 million to 2 million distinct CDR3 sequences, approximately 28% recorded once. Source material: blood. The TCR was taken from a woman aged 30 to 39 in good health. V gene TRBV7-2 combines with J gene TRBJ2-7; TRBD1 matches at 7 bases. CDR3 sequence (DNA): TGTGCCAGCAACCCGACAGGGTCGACCTACGAGCAGTACTTC. Protein: CASNPTGSTYEQYF. Filled out from reference TRBV7-2 and TRBJ2-7, the complete variable domain reads GAGVSQSPSNKVTEKGKDVELRCDPISGHTALYWYRQSLGQGLEFLIYFQGNSAPDKSGLPSDRFSAERTGGSVSTLTIQRTQQEDSAVYLCASNPTGSTYEQYFGPGTRLTVT.